The 25 T cell receptor beta chains below were found in one sample sequenced in a study of blood T cell repertoires in COVID-19. Clones were read by immunoSEQ multiplex PCR, and TCRdb kept only the in-frame ones, dropping some. The sample carries 200,000 to 300,000 clones, 80% to 90% recorded once. Sequences were obtained from peripheral blood. The receptors stem from a man aged 55 to 70 with acute or convalescent COVID-19.

This chain joins TRBV13 and TRBJ1-6; D is ambiguous. The CDR3 is 14 amino acids. Germline CDR1 reads PRHDT; CDR2 reads FYEKMQ (reference sequence). With 6 bases removed from V and 7 bases from J, the gap between germline ends came to 13 bases. In DNA, the CDR3 is TGTGCCAGCAGGGAGGCCCCGACGAATTCACCCCTCCACTTT. Encoded protein: CASREAPTNSPLHF.

This chain joins TRBV7-9 and TRBJ1-1, with D perhaps TRBD1 (5 bases). Germline V lookup: CDR1 SEHNR, CDR2 FQNEAQ (reference sequence). Deletions cut 5 bases from V and 1 base from J, with 11 bases between. The CDR3 spans 14 residues. CDR3 DNA: TGTGCCAGCAGCACACTCACAGGGAACACTGAAGCTTTCTTT. Amino acid sequence: CASSTLTGNTEAFF.

The chain recombines TRBV5-1 with TRBJ2-7; 9 bases are a match to TRBD1. This CDR3 comprises 15 residues. Germline-derived CDR1 and CDR2 are SGHRS and YFSETQ. Unmatched junction bases numbered 7, after V lost 4 bases and J lost 2 bases. CDR3 coding DNA: TGCGCCAGCAGCGAACAGGGGGCGATAGCCTACGAGCAGTACTTC. This sequence encodes CASSEQGAIAYEQYF.

The gene calls are TRBV5-1 and TRBJ2-2; tentatively, D is TRBD1 (6 bases). V gave up 4 bases and J gave up 3 bases, with 10 bases separating them. This CDR3 has 14 amino acids. The germline gives CDR1 SGHRS, CDR2 YFSETQ. CDR3 coding DNA: TGCGCCAGCAGCACCCGGACAGACACCGGGGAGCTGTTTTTT. Translated, it gives CASSTRTDTGELFF.

In this sample, this clone turned up once. The CDR3 region has the DNA TGTGCCAGCAGCTCCCAGGGTTTGAACACTGAAGCTTTCTTT. It specifies CASSSQGLNTEAFF. This sequence joins TRBV27 and TRBJ1-1; a weak D match, TRBD1 (5 bases). Trimming took 6 bases from V and 0 from J, leaving 11 bases between them. Per the germline V gene, CDR1 is MNHEY and CDR2 is SMNVEV (reference sequence). The CDR3 extends over 14 amino acids.

This clone came up once. The rearrangement uses TRBV7-2 and TRBJ1-6; D is possibly TRBD1 (5 bases). The CDR3 length is 15 residues. The germline V gene has CDR1 SGHTA and CDR2 FQGNSA. Between the trimmed V and J ends, which lost 1 base and 10 bases, there was a span of 14 bases. This CDR3 reads CASSLDGGNRSPLHF. DNA for the CDR3: TGTGCCAGCAGCTTAGACGGGGGGAATAGATCACCCCTCCACTTT.

The chain couples TRBV3-1 (or the pseudogene TRBV3-2) to TRBJ1-2; no reliable D call. The germline gives CDR1 LGHDT, CDR2 YNNKEL (reference sequence). V was trimmed by 4 bases and J by 1 base, leaving 7 bases between them. The CDR3 has 13 amino acids. CDR3 coding DNA: TGTGCCAGCAGCCCCCGCAGTAACTATGGCTACACCTTC. Encoded protein: CASSPRSNYGYTF.

The chain uses TRBV6-1 and TRBJ1-2; TRBD1 matches 7 bases. In germline, CDR1 is MNHNS, CDR2 SASEGT. This CDR3 contains 14 residues. The junction had 4 bases not matched to a gene; V was cut back by 3 bases and J by 3 bases. The chain's CDR3 is CASSEQQGYYGYTF. In DNA form, the CDR3 reads TGTGCCAGCAGTGAGCAACAGGGGTACTATGGCTACACCTTC.

In its sample, this clone was seen once. The chain uses TRBV3-1 (or the pseudogene TRBV3-2) and TRBJ2-5, with D possibly matching TRBD2 (7 bases). This CDR3 is 15 amino acids long. Trimming shortened V by 0 bases and J by 1 base, and 9 bases separated the two germline ends. Germline lookup yields CDR1 LGHDT and CDR2 YNNKEL (reference sequence). The CDR3 DNA is TGTGCCAGCAGCCAAGAAGGGGGGGGCCAAGAGACCCAGTACTTC. Protein sequence: CASSQEGGGQETQYF.

This rearrangement joins TRBV19 to TRBJ2-3; 16 nucleotides agree with TRBD2. The CDR3 sequence is 18 residues long. Germline V CDR1 and CDR2: LNHDA, SQIVND (reference sequence). Trimming at V came to 4 bases and at J to 2 bases, leaving 6 bases not matched to a gene. This chain's CDR3 is CASSNSGLAGGFTDTQYF. The DNA of the CDR3 is TGTGCCAGTAGTAACTCGGGACTAGCGGGAGGGTTCACAGATACGCAGTATTTT.

The chain carries TRBV10-3 and TRBJ2-7; D unresolved. Looked up from germline, CDR1 is ENHRY and CDR2 is SYGVKD. CDR3 length: 12 amino acids. V lost 9 bases and J 2 bases, leaving 11 bases between the germline ends. CDR3 coding DNA: TGTGCCATTGAGACACCAACCTACGAGCAGTACTTC. Translation: CAIETPTYEQYF.

The chain couples TRBV14 to TRBJ2-3; the D gene is possibly TRBD1 (6 bases). This CDR3 contains 13 residues. Trimming took off 2 bases at V and 8 bases at J, with 11 bases between the two ends. Germline lookup yields CDR1 SGHDN and CDR2 FVKESK. Here the CDR3 reads CASSQIQGPTQYF. CDR3 sequence (DNA): TGTGCCAGCAGCCAAATACAGGGCCCTACGCAGTATTTT.

The chain has TRBV7-3 and TRBJ2-5, with D perhaps TRBD1 (5 bases). The V end was cut by 2 bases, the J end by 3 bases, with 13 bases between. This CDR3 is 15 amino acids long. Germline V gene lookup returns CDR1 SGHTA and CDR2 FQGTGA. The CDR3 loop is CASSLQGFREETQYF. Here the CDR3 DNA reads TGTGCCAGCAGCTTACAGGGTTTCAGGGAAGAGACCCAGTACTTC.

This chain joins TRBV19 and TRBJ2-1; 8 bases match TRBD2. This CDR3 comprises 14 residues. From germline, CDR1 is LNHDA and CDR2 SQIVND (reference sequence). Germline trimming cut 5 bases from V and 7 bases from J; bases unmatched to any gene: 7. This chain's CDR3 is CASSDAGGRNEQFF. In DNA, the CDR3 is TGTGCCAGTAGTGATGCGGGAGGTCGGAATGAGCAGTTCTTC.

This chain joins TRBV10-2 and TRBJ1-4; 8 bases are shared with TRBD1. Trimming at V came to 6 bases and at J to 8 bases, leaving 8 bases not matched to a gene. The germline CDR1 and CDR2 sequences are WSHSY and SAAADI. The CDR3 spans 14 residues. The CDR3 loop is CASRETGGREKLFF. For the CDR3, the DNA is TGCGCCAGCAGGGAAACAGGGGGAAGGGAAAAACTGTTTTTT.

The rearrangement uses TRBV12-5 and TRBJ1-4; TRBD1 agrees at 9 bases. The germline V gene has CDR1 LGHNT and CDR2 FRNRAP. The CDR3 contains 18 residues. V was clipped by 1 base and J by 7 bases; unmatched bases: 13. The CDR3 is CASGLASGTGHRGEKLFF. CDR3 bases: TGTGCTAGTGGTTTGGCCTCCGGGACAGGGCATAGGGGTGAAAAACTGTTTTTT.

CDR3 amino acids: CASSQALADRANHGYTF. The CDR3 DNA sequence: TGCGCCAGCAGCCAAGCCCTCGCCGACAGGGCCAACCATGGCTACACCTTC. The chain has TRBV4-1 and TRBJ1-2; 7 bases agree with TRBD1. J was trimmed by 6 bases and V by 1 base; bases with no gene match: 14. The CDR3 contains 17 residues. From germline, CDR1 is MGHRA and CDR2 YSYEKL.

V is TRBV5-1 and J is TRBJ1-2; D may be TRBD1 (6 bases). This CDR3 is 13 amino acids long. Per the germline V gene, CDR1 is SGHRS and CDR2 is YFSETQ. The ends were cut back, 5 bases at V and 8 bases at J, with 16 bases in the middle. In DNA, the CDR3 is TGCGCCAGCAGAGTTGGGGGCACGAGCGGCTACACCTTC. Amino acid sequence: CASRVGGTSGYTF.

This chain uses TRBV2 with TRBJ1-3; D is undetermined. Trimming cost V 5 bases and J 0 bases, with 8 bases left between them. Germline CDR1 SNHLY, CDR2 FYNNEI. The CDR3 runs to 14 residues. The CDR3 DNA reads as TGTGCCAGCAGTAAGAGGATCTCTGGAAACACCATATATTTT. Its translation: CASSKRISGNTIYF.

The chain is built from TRBV28 and TRBJ2-7; the match to TRBD1 covers 9 bases. The J segment lost 12 bases and the V segment lost 4 bases, leaving 13 bases of the junction unmatched. The CDR3 spans 14 residues. Germline CDR1 MDHEN, CDR2 SYDVKM. The CDR3 nucleotides are TGTGCCAGCAGTTCGGGACAGGGTCGACTCCGCCCGTACTTC. Amino acids: CASSSGQGRLRPYF.

This clone occurred once. The gene calls are TRBV12-3 or TRBV12-4 and TRBJ2-1; tentative D call: TRBD2 (6 bases). The CDR3 has 12 amino acids. V lost 2 bases and J 10 bases, leaving 9 bases between the germline ends. This chain's CDR3 is CASSLRGREQFF. The DNA for the CDR3 is TGTGCCAGCAGTTTACGGGGGAGAGAGCAGTTCTTC.

The chain uses TRBV6-5 and TRBJ2-6; D is unresolved. This CDR3 region has 15 residues. The germline gives CDR1 MNHEY, CDR2 SVGAGI. Deletions cut 8 bases from V and 0 bases from J, with 11 bases between. CDR3 nucleotides: TGTGCCAGCGCCCCCCACAGCTCTGGGGCCAACGTCCTGACTTTC. It encodes CASAPHSSGANVLTF.

This clone was counted between two and nine times. This chain joins TRBV2 and TRBJ2-7; 10 nucleotides match TRBD2. V gave up 0 bases and J gave up 2 bases; unmatched junction bases: 7. CDR3 length: 17 residues. Germline V gene sequence: CDR1 SNHLY, CDR2 FYNNEI. This CDR3 is CASSEASSGGSTYEQYF. The CDR3 DNA follows: TGTGCCAGCAGTGAAGCGAGTAGCGGGGGGTCAACCTACGAGCAGTACTTC.

DNA for the CDR3: TGTGCCAGCAGTGGGACAGGGCGCCATGAGCAGTTCTTC. Its translation is CASSGTGRHEQFF. The chain joins TRBV25-1 to TRBJ2-1; 8 bases fit TRBD1. Looked up from germline, CDR1 is MGHDK and CDR2 is SYGVNS. The CDR3 runs 13 residues. J lost 8 bases, V lost 4 bases, and 4 bases had no gene match.

The gene calls are TRBV20-1 and TRBJ2-5, with 10 positions matching TRBD2. The CDR3 runs to 15 residues. After removal of 3 bases from V and 1 base from J, the junction contained 5 bases not matched to a gene. CDR1 is DFQATT, CDR2 SNEGSKA, per germline (reference sequence). CDR3 protein: CSASVGLASQETQYF. For the CDR3, the DNA is TGCAGTGCTAGTGTGGGACTAGCGTCCCAAGAGACCCAGTACTTC.